One and the same sample provided the 7 T cell receptor beta chains below, sequenced in a study of response to subunit inactivated influenza vaccine. TCRdb analysed the RT-PCR reads with MiXCR anew, one entry per CDR3 protein. The sample records about 610,000 distinct CDR3 sequences, 11% to 15% being singletons. Sample: PBMCs from blood, taken less than 13 days after vaccination. These receptor sequences come from a man aged 50 to 60 who received an inactivated influenza vaccine.

V and J are TRBV24-1 and TRBJ2-1, with D perhaps TRBD1 (6 bases). V lost 0 bases to trimming and J lost 8 bases, with 13 bases between them. Germline V CDR1 and CDR2: KGHDR, SFDVKD. This CDR3 has 15 amino acids. The CDR3 is CATSDLMGASDEQFF. The CDR3 DNA sequence: TGTGCCACCAGTGATTTGATGGGGGCGAGCGATGAGCAGTTCTTC.

This clonotype occurred a few times. The chain couples TRBV5-6 to TRBJ2-7; TRBD2 matches at 9 bases. V dropped 5 bases and J dropped 0; count of bases not matched to a gene: 15. This CDR3 is 18 amino acids long. CDR1 and CDR2 (germline): SGHDT, YYEEEE. CDR3 amino acids: CASSLGDASGIVSYEQYF. Here the CDR3 DNA reads TGTGCCAGCAGTCTTGGAGACGCTAGCGGGATAGTCTCCTACGAGCAGTACTTC. Complete variable domain (other parts from reference TRBV5-6 and TRBJ2-7): DAGVTQSPTHLIKTRGQQVTLRCSPKSGHDTVSWYQQALGQGPQFIFQYYEEEERQRGNFPDRFSGHQFPNYSSELNVNALLLGDSALYLCASSLGDASGIVSYEQYFGPGTRLTVT.

J is TRBJ1-5 and V is TRBV6-2 or TRBV6-3; no clear D. The CDR3 consists of 17 residues. Germline V gene data show CDR1 as MNHEY and CDR2 as SVGEGT. Trimming shortened V by 0 bases and J by 4 bases, and 16 bases separated the two germline ends. The CDR3 sequence: CASSYSGAGDRNQPQHF. In DNA, the CDR3 is TGTGCCAGCAGTTACTCAGGCGCCGGGGATCGGAATCAGCCCCAGCATTTT.

This clonotype was found many times. The V gene is TRBV20-1, the J gene TRBJ2-2, with 7 bases lining up with TRBD2. V lost 5 bases and J lost 7; bases outside the gene matches: 13. This CDR3 is built from 15 residues. The germline V gene encodes CDR1 DFQATT and CDR2 SNEGSKA (reference sequence). In DNA form, the CDR3 reads TGCAGTGCTTTTGCGGGGGTCGTTCTGGGCGGGGAGCTGTTTTTT. This codes for CSAFAGVVLGGELFF.

This clonotype came up a few times. The chain is built from TRBV20-1 and TRBJ2-1; D is undetermined. Trimming took off 3 bases at V and 4 bases at J, with 13 bases between the two ends. CDR1 DFQATT and CDR2 SNEGSKA come from the germline V gene (reference sequence). The CDR3 contains 14 residues. The CDR3 DNA reads TGCAGTGCTAGGTCGGCGACTGTTTACAATGAGCAGTTCTTC. It is translated as CSARSATVYNEQFF.

This clonotype was detected only a few times. The chain has TRBV2 and TRBJ2-7, with TRBD2 identical over 11 bases. CDR1 is SNHLY, CDR2 FYNNEI, per germline. The CDR3 sequence is 17 residues long. The ends lost 2 bases at V and 6 bases at J; junction bases unmatched: 12. This CDR3 reads CASSERYSGRAGSEQYF. The CDR3 DNA sequence: TGTGCCAGCAGTGAACGATATAGCGGGAGGGCCGGGTCCGAGCAGTACTTC.

This chain uses TRBV6-1 with TRBJ1-2, with D unclear. The CDR3 length is 16 residues. Germline CDR1 and CDR2: MNHNS and SASEGT. Trimming stripped 1 base from V and 4 bases from J, with 16 bases between. The CDR3: CASSEEIDGRIYGYTF. The DNA of the CDR3 is TGTGCCAGCAGTGAAGAGATTGACGGACGGATCTATGGCTACACCTTC.